This record covers a single TCR beta chain. Its antigen is not known. 5'-RACE, quantitative and with molecular barcodes, yielded the TCR beta libraries. TCRdb used MiXCR to reprocess the 5' RACE reads, holding one entry per CDR3 protein. The sample includes 25,000 to 35,000 distinct CDR3 sequences, roughly 29% seen only once; the top ten take under 50%. Germline assignment: CDR1 PRHDT and CDR2 FYEKMQ (reference sequence). The CDR3 covers 15 residues. With 5 bases removed from V and 4 bases from J, the gap between germline ends came to 17 bases. The data belong to a study of CD8 T cells in ankylosing spondylitis. General observations from the study: CD8+ disease-linked clones were present at relatively low frequencies in blood. Past research had described some motif variants in reactive arthritis synovial fluid and blood.

Sequenced material: synovial fluid, either unsorted or a sorted T cell fraction (not recorded which). The rearrangement joins TRBV13 to TRBJ1-2; TRBD1 is a possible D gene (5 bases). The sequence came from a male donor with ankylosing spondylitis. The CDR3 nucleotides read TGTGCCAGCAGCGGGAGGGACCGAATGTCCTATGGCTACACCTTC. It codes for CASSGRDRMSYGYTF.